The present T cell receptor (beta chain) was sequenced within a study of PD-1 blockade in classical Hodgkin lymphoma. On this clone itself: What it recognizes is unknown.

Each patient experienced a relapse that followed autologous stem cell transplantation, and brentuximab vedotin exposure varied. The CD8+ T cells came from thawed PBMCs through magnetic negative selection. Regarding the study as a whole: Newly diagnosed patients were said to have less baseline TCR diversity than healthy donors did. Patients with an early start, nivolumab under 1 year after ASCT, were excluded. Complete responders matched newly diagnosed patients in baseline diversity. At C4D1, TCR diversity had climbed significantly for CD4+ cells, though not for CD8+ cells.

TCRdb's table, derived via immunoSEQ multiplex PCR, lists solely in-frame clones and lacks some. The sample carries approximately 6,600 clones, roughly half recorded once. Trimming took 1 base from V and 6 from J, leaving 4 bases between them. Germline assignment: CDR1 SGHTA and CDR2 FQGTGA. The CDR3 has 12 residues. The sample here was CD8+ T cells from blood, taken at baseline. The sequence was obtained from a human donor with classical Hodgkin lymphoma. This chain connects TRBV7-3 to TRBJ2-1; D call uncertain. CDR3 amino acids: CASSLRGNEQFF. CDR3 nucleotide sequence: TGTGCCAGCAGCTTAAGGGGCAATGAGCAGTTCTTC.